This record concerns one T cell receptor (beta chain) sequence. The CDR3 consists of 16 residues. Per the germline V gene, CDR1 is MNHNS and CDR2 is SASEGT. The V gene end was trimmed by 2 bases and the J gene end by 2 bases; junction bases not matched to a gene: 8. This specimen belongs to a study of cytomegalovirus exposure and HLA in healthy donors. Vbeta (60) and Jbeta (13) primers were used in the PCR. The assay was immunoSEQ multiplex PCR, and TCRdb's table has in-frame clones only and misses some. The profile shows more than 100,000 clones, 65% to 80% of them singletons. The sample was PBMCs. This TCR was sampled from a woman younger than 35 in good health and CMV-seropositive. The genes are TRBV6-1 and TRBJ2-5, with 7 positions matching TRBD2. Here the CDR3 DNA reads TGTGCCAGCAGTGAATTCTTAGCGGGCCTACAAGAGACCCAGTACTTC. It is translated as CASSEFLAGLQETQYF.